This T cell receptor beta chain was recovered during a study of T cells in Graves' hyperthyroidism and ophthalmopathy. Study conclusions and caveats: Blood samples included most of the expanded thyroid clonotypes exceeding 0.001.

Patients affected by ophthalmopathy presented a Clinical Activity Score of at least 3, a NOSPECS grade of at least 4, and disease duration below 3 months. Any patient presenting with uncontrolled infection, other autoimmune disease, pregnancy or lactation was left out. Each diagnosis was grounded in clinical symptoms, serum thyroxine and TRAb, thyroid ultrasound, and orbital computed tomography. The V end was cut by 0 bases, the J end by 3 bases, with 11 bases between. The CDR3 consists of 15 residues. Germline V gene lookup returns CDR1 MGHRA and CDR2 YSYEKL. As to this clonotype: The antigen remains undetermined.

TCR beta CDR3 region amplification was performed from RNA transcripts. The TCR CDR3 was amplified in a first-round RT-PCR using the HTBI primer set. Each CDR3 protein is one row after TCRdb ran MiXCR on the multiplex PCR reads. The sample shows roughly 530,000 distinct CDR3 sequences, 17% of them seen only once. The sample taken for sequencing was blood. The sequence was obtained from a woman younger than 35 with Graves' ophthalmopathy. The chain couples TRBV4-1 to TRBJ1-1; D is ambiguous. Here the CDR3 DNA reads TGCGCCAGCAGCCAAGACGCGGACTTAGACACTGAAGCTTTCTTT. Its translation is CASSQDADLDTEAFF.